This TCR beta chain was obtained from a study of technical replicates of blood from several donors. The CDR3 is made up of 15 amino acids. In germline, CDR1 is SGHTA, CDR2 FQGNSA. V shed 5 bases, J shed 8 bases, and the junction held 9 bases outside the gene matches. The sample holds one count of this clone. TCRdb's table, derived via immunoSEQ multiplex PCR, lists solely in-frame clones and lacks some. Of roughly 93,000 clones listed, nearly 97% are singletons. The chain joins TRBV7-2 to TRBJ1-4; 9 bases match TRBD1. This TCR was recovered from a human donor in good health. Sequencing used T cells isolated from PBMCs. This CDR3 is CASSRLRTGDEKLFF. In nucleotides, the CDR3 is TGTGCCAGCAGCCGCCTAAGGACAGGGGACGAAAAACTGTTTTTT.